The rows below give T cell receptor beta chains drawn from one sample of a study of blood T cells in healthy people across ages. TCRdb itself ran the 5' RACE reads through MiXCR, one entry per CDR3 protein. The data show 1,800,000 or so distinct CDR3 sequences, with 39% seen just once and 23% held by the top ten. The sequenced sample consisted of blood. All receptors come from a human donor in good health. Each CDR3 is given with its conserved first and last residue. The order of the fields is CDR3 protein, D gene, J gene, V gene, CDR3 length. The D gene is left open where the match is weak.

CSARDSSEGVGEKLFF - TRBJ1-4 TRBV20-1 16
CASSPPRGRGVDGYTF - TRBJ1-2 TRBV12-3/TRBV12-4 16
CASSSGVSSTDTQYF - TRBJ2-3 TRBV5-1 15
CASDRQGSDEQYF TRBD1 - TRBV28 13
CSAPRWAQNIQYF - TRBJ2-4 TRBV20-1 13
CASSVGVGGLGNIQYF - TRBJ2-4 TRBV9 16
CASSLVVPDTQYF - TRBJ2-3 TRBV7-2 13
CASSLVGSKNIQYF - TRBJ2-4 TRBV5-7 14
CASSKRSKGTEAFF - TRBJ1-1 TRBV2 14
CASSLAVGTQQTQYF - TRBJ2-5 TRBV7-2 15